The entry below gives a single T cell receptor beta chain sequence along with its context. What it binds is not known. The data were taken from a study of OX40 agonist ivuxolimab in advanced cancers. About the research overall: The patients received agonistic anti-OX40 (CD134) antibody ivuxolimab. In three patients, partial responses were observed, one with hepatocellular carcinoma and two with cutaneous melanoma. Study conclusions and caveats: Circulating CD4+ and CD8+ T cells showed clonal expansion by week 6 at 0.1 to 3.0 mg/kg.

Sequencing used immunoSEQ multiplex PCR; TCRdb keeps in-frame clones, though not all of them. The sample records tens of thousands of clones, 88% being singletons. Germline V CDR1 and CDR2: MGHRA, YSYEKL. V trimming: 5 bases; J trimming: 6 bases; junction bases outside the gene matches: 4. The CDR3 sequence is 12 residues long. This sequence joins TRBV4-1 and TRBJ2-7; 7 bases match TRBD2. The clonotype originates from an adult with an advanced solid tumor such as melanoma, head and neck, liver or kidney cancer. The specimen was CD4+ or CD8+ T cells sorted from blood, collected in a trial of the OX40 agonist ivuxolimab. The CDR3, as DNA: TGCGCCAGCAGCTCGGGGAGGGGCGAGCAGTACTTC. As protein: CASSSGRGEQYF.